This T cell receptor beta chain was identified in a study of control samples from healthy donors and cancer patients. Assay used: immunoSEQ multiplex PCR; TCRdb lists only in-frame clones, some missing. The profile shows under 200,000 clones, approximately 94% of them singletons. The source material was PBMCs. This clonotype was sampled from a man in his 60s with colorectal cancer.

CDR3 protein: CASSSDAYEQYF. DNA for the CDR3: TGTGCCAGTAGTAGTGATGCCTACGAGCAGTACTTC. V gene TRBV19 combines with J gene TRBJ2-7; D remains ambiguous. V lost 4 bases to trimming and J lost 2 bases, with 6 bases between them. The length of the CDR3 is 12 residues. The V gene's germline CDR1 is LNHDA and CDR2 SQIVND (reference sequence).